The 7 T cell receptor beta chains reported below all come from one sample, sequenced in a study of cytomegalovirus exposure and HLA in healthy donors. A multiplex PCR was run with 60 Vbeta primers and 13 Jbeta primers. This table comes from immunoSEQ multiplex PCR, and its TCRdb copy is limited to in-frame clones, with some not included. This sample has some 130,000 clones, with 81% found just once. Sequenced input: PBMCs. These receptors were obtained from a middle-aged woman in good health and CMV-seropositive.

The chain couples TRBV6-1 to TRBJ2-3; TRBD2 is a possible D gene (7 bases). Trimming removed 2 bases at V and 0 bases at J, with 12 bases between. Germline assignment: CDR1 MNHNS and CDR2 SASEGT. The CDR3 length is 16 residues. CDR3 amino acids: CASSERGGISTDTQYF. CDR3 sequence (DNA): TGTGCCAGCAGTGAAAGGGGGGGAATTAGCACAGATACGCAGTATTTT.

This CDR3 is CASSQEQGTGELFF. In DNA, the CDR3 is TGCGCCAGCAGCCAAGAGCAGGGCACCGGGGAGCTGTTTTTT. The chain carries TRBV4-3 and TRBJ2-2, with D possibly matching TRBD1 (5 bases). V shed 0 bases and J shed 4 bases, with 6 bases lying between them. CDR3 length: 14 residues. Germline CDR1 LGHNA, CDR2 YSLEER.

This clone has a handful of counts. At one end the junction does not follow the germline gene, possibly because of a read error. The gene calls are TRBV7-7 and TRBJ2-3; unclear D gene. Germline CDR1 is SSHAT and CDR2 is FNYEAQ (reference sequence). The CDR3 contains 15 residues. The CDR3 loop reads CASSLIPGSTDTQYF. CDR3 DNA: TGTGCTAGCAGCCTGATCCCCGGGAGCACAGATACGCAGTATTTT.

The chain uses TRBV5-4 and TRBJ2-7; 14 positions agree with TRBD2. Germline V gives CDR1 SGHNT, CDR2 YYREEE (reference sequence). This CDR3 has 17 residues. The V gene end was trimmed by 1 base and the J gene end by 4 bases; junction bases not matched to a gene: 7. CDR3 sequence reads: CASSLRGLAGDSYEQYF. The DNA of the CDR3 is TGTGCCAGCAGCTTGAGGGGACTAGCGGGGGATTCGTACGAGCAGTACTTC.

This sequence joins TRBV5-6 and TRBJ1-2; TRBD1 matches 8 bases. The CDR3 is made up of 15 amino acids. Germline CDR1 is SGHDT and CDR2 is YYEEEE. V dropped 4 bases and J dropped 8; count of bases not matched to a gene: 13. CDR3: CASSQGQGALRGYTF. The CDR3 bases are TGTGCCAGCAGCCAGGGCCAGGGGGCCTTGCGAGGCTACACCTTC.

This chain links TRBV10-3 with TRBJ2-7; D remains ambiguous. Trimming took off 5 bases at V and 0 bases at J, with 11 bases between the two ends. Germline assignment: CDR1 ENHRY and CDR2 SYGVKD. The CDR3 runs to 14 residues. CDR3 sequence: CAISYSESSYEQYF. The CDR3 nucleotides read TGTGCCATCAGTTACAGTGAGAGCTCCTACGAGCAGTACTTC.

This clone was detected a few times. This chain uses TRBV6-5 with TRBJ2-7, with 7 bases identical to TRBD1. The V and J ends lost 0 bases and 2 bases, in that order; junction bases with no gene match: 7. The CDR3 totals 16 residues. The V gene's germline CDR1 is MNHEY and CDR2 SVGAGI. The CDR3 here is CASSYSTGQRAYEQYF. The CDR3 bases are TGTGCCAGCAGTTACTCTACGGGACAGAGAGCCTACGAGCAGTACTTC.